The T cell receptor (beta chain) described here comes from a study of blood T cell repertoires in COVID-19. About the study: Nucleic acid was either cDNA or gDNA, and it came from T cells, B-cell-depleted T cells, or PBMCs.

Clones were read by immunoSEQ multiplex PCR, and TCRdb kept only the in-frame ones, dropping some. This table holds under 200,000 clones, 70% to 85% found once. The germline V gene has CDR1 SGHRS and CDR2 YFSETQ. V lost 1 base to trimming and J lost 7 bases; unmatched junction nucleotides: 3. The length of the CDR3 is 16 residues. The clonotype was recovered from a man in his 60s who had recovered from COVID-19. Sequencing used peripheral blood. The rearrangement links TRBV5-1 to TRBJ2-1; 15 positions match TRBD2. The CDR3 sequence: CASSLIGTSGGNEQFF. The CDR3 DNA sequence: TGCGCCAGCAGCTTGATTGGGACTAGCGGGGGGAATGAGCAGTTCTTC.